The sequence of this T cell receptor (beta chain) was determined in a study of blood T cell repertoires in COVID-19. The wider study: The United States, Italy and Spain were the sources of the acute and convalescent COVID-19 samples. PBMCs, B-cell-depleted T cells, or T cells provided the cDNA or gDNA that made up the material.

Per the authors' pipeline: It was from reference gene primer amplification that nucleated cell counts were estimated. Measured with immunoSEQ multiplex PCR; TCRdb has only the in-frame clones, and not every one. Clone size and the V and J calls come from that table; the DNA yielded D and trimming. The sample consists of 46,000 or so clones, 90% of them appearing once. Germline values: CDR1 LNHDA, CDR2 SQIVND (reference sequence). The CDR3 has 11 amino acids. About this clone: One end of the junction does not line up with germline, which may come from a read error.

This clonotype originated in a man in his sixties or seventies with active COVID-19. The V call is TRBV19, the J call TRBJ1-2; D ambiguous. Sequencing was done on a sample of peripheral blood. CDR3 sequence reads: CASNDNFGYTF. CDR3 bases: TGTGCCAGTAACGATAACTTTGGCTACACCTTC. The variable domain in full, completed from reference TRBV19 and TRBJ1-2, reads DGGITQSPKYLFRKEGQNVTLSCEQNLNHDAMYWYRQDPGQGLRLIYYSQIVNDFQKGDIAEGYSVSREKKESFPLTVTSAQKNPTAFYLCASNDNFGYTFGSGTRLTVV.